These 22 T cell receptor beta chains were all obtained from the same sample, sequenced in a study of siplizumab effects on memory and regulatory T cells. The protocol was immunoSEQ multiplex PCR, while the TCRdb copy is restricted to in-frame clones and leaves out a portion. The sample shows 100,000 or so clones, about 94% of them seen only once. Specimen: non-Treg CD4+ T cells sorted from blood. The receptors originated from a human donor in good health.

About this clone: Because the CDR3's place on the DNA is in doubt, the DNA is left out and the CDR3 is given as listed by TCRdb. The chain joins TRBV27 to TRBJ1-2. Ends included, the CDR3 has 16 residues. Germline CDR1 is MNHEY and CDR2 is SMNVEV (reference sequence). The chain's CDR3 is CASSFGSGGASYGYTF.

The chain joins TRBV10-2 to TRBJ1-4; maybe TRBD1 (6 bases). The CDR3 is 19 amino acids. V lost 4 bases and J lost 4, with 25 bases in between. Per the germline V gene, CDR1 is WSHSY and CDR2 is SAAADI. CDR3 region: CASSVGQTNPRIINEKLFF. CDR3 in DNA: TGCGCCAGCAGTGTAGGACAGACGAATCCGAGAATAATTAATGAAAAACTGTTTTTT.

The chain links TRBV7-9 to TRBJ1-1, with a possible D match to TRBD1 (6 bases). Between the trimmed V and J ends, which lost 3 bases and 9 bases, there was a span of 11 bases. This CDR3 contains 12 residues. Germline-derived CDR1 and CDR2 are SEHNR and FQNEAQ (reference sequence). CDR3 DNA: TGTGCCAGCAGCTTGGTGGACAGTAAAGCTTTCTTT. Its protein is CASSLVDSKAFF.

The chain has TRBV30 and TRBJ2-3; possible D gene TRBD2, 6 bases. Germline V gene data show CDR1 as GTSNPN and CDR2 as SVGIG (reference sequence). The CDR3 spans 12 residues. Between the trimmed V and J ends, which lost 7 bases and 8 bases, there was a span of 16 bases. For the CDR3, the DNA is TGTGCCTCCACAAAGACTAGATTTACGCAGTATTTT. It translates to CASTKTRFTQYF. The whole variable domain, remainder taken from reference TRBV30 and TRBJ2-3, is SQTIHQWPATLVQPVGSPLSLECTVEGTSNPNLYWYRQAAGRGLQLLFYSVGIGQISSEVPQNLSASRPQDRQFILSSKKLLLSDSGFYLCASTKTRFTQYFGPGTRLTVL.

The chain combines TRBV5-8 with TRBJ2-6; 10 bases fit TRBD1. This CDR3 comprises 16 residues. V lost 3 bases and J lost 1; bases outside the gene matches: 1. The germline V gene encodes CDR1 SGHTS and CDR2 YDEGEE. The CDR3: CASSSGQGSGANVLTF. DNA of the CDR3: TGTGCCAGCAGCTCGGGACAGGGGTCTGGGGCCAACGTCCTGACTTTC.

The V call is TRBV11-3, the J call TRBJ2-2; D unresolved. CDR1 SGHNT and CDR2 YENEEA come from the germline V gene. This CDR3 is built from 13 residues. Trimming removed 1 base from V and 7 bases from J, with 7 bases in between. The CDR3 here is CASSLVLIGELFF. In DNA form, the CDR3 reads TGTGCCAGCAGCTTAGTACTGATCGGGGAGCTGTTTTTT.

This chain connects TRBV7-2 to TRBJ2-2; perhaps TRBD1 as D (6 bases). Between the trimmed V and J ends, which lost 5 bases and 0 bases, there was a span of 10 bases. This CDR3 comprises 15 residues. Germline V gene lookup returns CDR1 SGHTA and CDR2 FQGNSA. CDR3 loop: CASSPRTANTGELFF. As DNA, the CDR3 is TGTGCCAGCAGCCCAAGGACAGCGAACACCGGGGAGCTGTTTTTT.

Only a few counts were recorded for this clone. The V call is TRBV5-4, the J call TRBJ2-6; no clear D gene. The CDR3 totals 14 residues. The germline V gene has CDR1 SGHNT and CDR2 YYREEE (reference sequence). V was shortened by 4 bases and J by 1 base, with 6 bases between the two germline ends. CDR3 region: CASSTDSGANVLTF. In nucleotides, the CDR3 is TGTGCCAGCAGCACTGATTCTGGGGCCAACGTCCTGACTTTC.

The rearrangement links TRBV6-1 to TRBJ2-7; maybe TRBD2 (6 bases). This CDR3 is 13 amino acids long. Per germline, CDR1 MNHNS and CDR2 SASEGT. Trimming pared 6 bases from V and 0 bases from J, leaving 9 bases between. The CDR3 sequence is CASRASASYEQYF. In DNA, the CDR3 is TGTGCCAGCAGGGCTAGCGCCTCCTACGAGCAGTACTTC.

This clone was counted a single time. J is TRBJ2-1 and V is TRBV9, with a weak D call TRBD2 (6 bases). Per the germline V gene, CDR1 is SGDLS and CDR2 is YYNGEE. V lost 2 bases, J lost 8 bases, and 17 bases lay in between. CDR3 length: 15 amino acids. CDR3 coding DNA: TGTGCCAGCAGCGTCATGTCGGGAGATATCCATGAGCAGTTCTTC. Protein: CASSVMSGDIHEQFF.

CDR3 sequence: CASSPGQGFSPQHF. CDR3 coding DNA: TGTGCCAGTAGTCCGGGACAGGGTTTTTCGCCCCAGCATTTT. This rearrangement joins TRBV19 to TRBJ1-5, with 9 bases fitting TRBD1. CDR3 length: 14 amino acids. CDR1 and CDR2 (germline): LNHDA, SQIVND (reference sequence). Unmatched junction bases numbered 8, after V lost 5 bases and J lost 9 bases.

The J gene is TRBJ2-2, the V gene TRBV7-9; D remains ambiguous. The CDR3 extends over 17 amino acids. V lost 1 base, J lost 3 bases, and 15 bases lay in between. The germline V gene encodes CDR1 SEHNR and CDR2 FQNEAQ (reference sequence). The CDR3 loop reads CASSLGLLLPYTGELFF. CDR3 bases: TGTGCCAGCAGCTTAGGCCTTCTCCTACCCTACACCGGGGAGCTGTTTTTT.

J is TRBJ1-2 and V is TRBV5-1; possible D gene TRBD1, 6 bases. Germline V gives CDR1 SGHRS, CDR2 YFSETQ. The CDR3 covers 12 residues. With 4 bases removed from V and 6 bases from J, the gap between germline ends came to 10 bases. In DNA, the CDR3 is TGCGCCAGCAGCCAGGACAGAGATGGCTACACCTTC. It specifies CASSQDRDGYTF.

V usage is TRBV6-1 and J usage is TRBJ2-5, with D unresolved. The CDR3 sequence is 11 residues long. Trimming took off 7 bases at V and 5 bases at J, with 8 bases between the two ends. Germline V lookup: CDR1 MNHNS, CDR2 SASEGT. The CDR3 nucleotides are TGTGCCAGCAATAACGTGGAGACCCAGTACTTC. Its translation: CASNNVETQYF.

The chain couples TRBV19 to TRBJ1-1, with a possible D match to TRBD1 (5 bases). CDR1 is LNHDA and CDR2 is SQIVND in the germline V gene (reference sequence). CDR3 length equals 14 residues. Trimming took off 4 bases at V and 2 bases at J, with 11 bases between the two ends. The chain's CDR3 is CASSTRGTNTEAFF. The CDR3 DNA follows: TGTGCCAGTAGTACAAGAGGGACCAACACTGAAGCTTTCTTT.

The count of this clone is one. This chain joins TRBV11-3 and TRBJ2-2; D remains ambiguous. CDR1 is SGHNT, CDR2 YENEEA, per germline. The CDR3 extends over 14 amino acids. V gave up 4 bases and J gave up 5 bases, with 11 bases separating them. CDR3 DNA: TGTGCCAGCAGCTCCCGGAGTGGTACCGGGGAGCTGTTTTTT. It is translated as CASSSRSGTGELFF. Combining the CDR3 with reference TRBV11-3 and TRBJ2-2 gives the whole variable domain EAGVVQSPRYKIIEKKQPVAFWCNPISGHNTLYWYLQNLGQGPELLIRYENEEAVDDSQLPKDRFSAERLKGVDSTLKIQPAELGDSAVYLCASSSRSGTGELFFGEGSRLTVL.

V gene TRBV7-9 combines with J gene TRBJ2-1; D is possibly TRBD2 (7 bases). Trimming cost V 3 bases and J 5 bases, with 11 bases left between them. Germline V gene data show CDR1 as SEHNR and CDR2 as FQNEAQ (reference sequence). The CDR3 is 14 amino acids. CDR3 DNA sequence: TGTGCCAGCAGCTTCGGCGGGGGCCACAATGAGCAGTTCTTC. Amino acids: CASSFGGGHNEQFF.

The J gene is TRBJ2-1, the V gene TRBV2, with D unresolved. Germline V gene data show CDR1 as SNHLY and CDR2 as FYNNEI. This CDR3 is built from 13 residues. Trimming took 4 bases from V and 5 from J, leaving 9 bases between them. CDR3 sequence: CASSVVADNEQFF. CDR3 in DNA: TGTGCCAGCAGTGTCGTGGCGGACAATGAGCAGTTCTTC.

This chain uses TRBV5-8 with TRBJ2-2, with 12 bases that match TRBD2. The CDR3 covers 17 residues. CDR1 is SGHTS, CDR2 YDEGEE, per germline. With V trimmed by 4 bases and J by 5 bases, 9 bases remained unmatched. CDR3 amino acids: CASSRRTGLAGTGELFF. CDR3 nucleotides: TGTGCCAGCAGCCGCCGTACCGGACTAGCGGGGACCGGGGAGCTGTTTTTT.

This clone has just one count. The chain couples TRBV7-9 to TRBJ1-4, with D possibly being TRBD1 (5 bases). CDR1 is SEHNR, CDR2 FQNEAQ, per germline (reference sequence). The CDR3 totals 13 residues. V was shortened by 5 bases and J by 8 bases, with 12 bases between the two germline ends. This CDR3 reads CASSVGWGEKLFF. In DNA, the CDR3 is TGTGCCAGCAGCGTCGGTTGGGGGGAAAAACTGTTTTTT.

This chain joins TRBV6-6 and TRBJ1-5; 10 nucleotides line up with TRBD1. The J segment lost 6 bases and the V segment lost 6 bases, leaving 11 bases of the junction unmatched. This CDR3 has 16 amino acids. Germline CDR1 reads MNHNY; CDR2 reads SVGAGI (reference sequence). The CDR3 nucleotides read TGTGCCAGCAGCGGTTATGACAGGGGGCTTAGTCAGCCCCAGCATTTT. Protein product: CASSGYDRGLSQPQHF.

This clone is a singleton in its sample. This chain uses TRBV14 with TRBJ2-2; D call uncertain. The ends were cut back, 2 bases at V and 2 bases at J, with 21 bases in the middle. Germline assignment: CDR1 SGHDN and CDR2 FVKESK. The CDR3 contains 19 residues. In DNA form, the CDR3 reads TGTGCCAGCAGCCAACGCACTTTAGACACGTATAGCAACACCGGGGAGCTGTTTTTT. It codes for CASSQRTLDTYSNTGELFF.